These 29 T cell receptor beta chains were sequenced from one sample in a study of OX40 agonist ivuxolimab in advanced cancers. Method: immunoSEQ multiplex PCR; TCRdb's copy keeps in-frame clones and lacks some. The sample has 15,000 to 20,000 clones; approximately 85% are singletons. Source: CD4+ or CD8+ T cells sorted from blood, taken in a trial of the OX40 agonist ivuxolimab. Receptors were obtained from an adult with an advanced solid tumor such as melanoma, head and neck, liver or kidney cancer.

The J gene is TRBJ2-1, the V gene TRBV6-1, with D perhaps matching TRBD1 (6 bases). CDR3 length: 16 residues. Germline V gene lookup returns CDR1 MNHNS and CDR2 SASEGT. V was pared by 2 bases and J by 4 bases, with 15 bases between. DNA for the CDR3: TGTGCCAGCAGTGAACTTCGGGACACCCTGTACAATGAGCAGTTCTTC. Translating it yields CASSELRDTLYNEQFF.

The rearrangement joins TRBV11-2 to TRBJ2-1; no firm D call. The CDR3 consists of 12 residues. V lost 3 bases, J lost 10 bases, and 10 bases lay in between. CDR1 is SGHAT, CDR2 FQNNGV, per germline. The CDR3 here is CASSFVRDEQFF. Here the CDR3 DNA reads TGTGCCAGCAGCTTTGTCCGAGACGAGCAGTTCTTC.

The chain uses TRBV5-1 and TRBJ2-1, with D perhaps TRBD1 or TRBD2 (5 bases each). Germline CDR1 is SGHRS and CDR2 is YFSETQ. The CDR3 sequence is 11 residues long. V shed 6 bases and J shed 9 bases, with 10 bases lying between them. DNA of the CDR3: TGCGCCAGCATCGGGGCGGGTGAGCAGTTCTTC. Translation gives CASIGAGEQFF. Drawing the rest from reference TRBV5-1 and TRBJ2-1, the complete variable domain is KAGVTQTPRYLIKTRGQQVTLSCSPISGHRSVSWYQQTPGQGLQFLFEYFSETQRNKGNFPGRFSGRQFSNSRSEMNVSTLELGDSALYLCASIGAGEQFFGPGTRLTVL.

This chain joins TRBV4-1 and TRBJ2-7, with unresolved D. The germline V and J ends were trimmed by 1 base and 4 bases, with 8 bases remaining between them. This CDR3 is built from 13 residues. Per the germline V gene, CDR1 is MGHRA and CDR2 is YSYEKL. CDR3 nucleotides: TGCGCCAGCAGCCAAGGGGATTTATACGAGCAGTACTTC. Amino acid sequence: CASSQGDLYEQYF.

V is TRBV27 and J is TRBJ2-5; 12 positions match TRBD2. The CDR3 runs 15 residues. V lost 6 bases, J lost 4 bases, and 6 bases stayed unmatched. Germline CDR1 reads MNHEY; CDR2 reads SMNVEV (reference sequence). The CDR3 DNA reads TGTGCCAGCAGACCGACTAGCGGGAGACGAGAGACCCAGTACTTC. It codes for CASRPTSGRRETQYF.

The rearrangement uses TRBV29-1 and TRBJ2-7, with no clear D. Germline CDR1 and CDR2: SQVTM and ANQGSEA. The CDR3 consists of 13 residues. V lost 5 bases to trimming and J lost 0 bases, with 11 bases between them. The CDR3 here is CSVQEPHSYEQYF. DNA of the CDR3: TGCAGCGTTCAGGAACCCCACTCCTACGAGCAGTACTTC.

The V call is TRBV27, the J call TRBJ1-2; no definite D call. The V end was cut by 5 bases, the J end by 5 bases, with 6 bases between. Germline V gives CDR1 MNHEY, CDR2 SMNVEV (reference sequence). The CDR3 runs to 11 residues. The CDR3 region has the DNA TGTGCCAGCAGTGCGGGGTATGGCTACACCTTC. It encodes CASSAGYGYTF.

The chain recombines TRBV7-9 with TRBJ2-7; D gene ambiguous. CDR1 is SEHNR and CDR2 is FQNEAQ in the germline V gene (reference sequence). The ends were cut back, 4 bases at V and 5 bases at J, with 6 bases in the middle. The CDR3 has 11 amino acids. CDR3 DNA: TGTGCCAGCAGCTCACGACACGAGCAGTACTTC. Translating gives CASSSRHEQYF.

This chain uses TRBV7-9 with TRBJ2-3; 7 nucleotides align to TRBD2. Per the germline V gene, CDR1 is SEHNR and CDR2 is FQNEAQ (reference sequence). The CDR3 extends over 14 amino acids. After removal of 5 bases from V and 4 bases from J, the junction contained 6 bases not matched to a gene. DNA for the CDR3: TGTGCCAGCAGCACCTGGACTAGTGCAGATACGCAGTATTTT. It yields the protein CASSTWTSADTQYF.

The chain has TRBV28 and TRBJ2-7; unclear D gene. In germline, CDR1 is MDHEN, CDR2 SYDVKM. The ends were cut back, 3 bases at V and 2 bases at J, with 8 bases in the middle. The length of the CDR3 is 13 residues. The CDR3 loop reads CASSFEATYEQYF. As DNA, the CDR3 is TGTGCCAGCAGTTTCGAGGCAACCTACGAGCAGTACTTC.

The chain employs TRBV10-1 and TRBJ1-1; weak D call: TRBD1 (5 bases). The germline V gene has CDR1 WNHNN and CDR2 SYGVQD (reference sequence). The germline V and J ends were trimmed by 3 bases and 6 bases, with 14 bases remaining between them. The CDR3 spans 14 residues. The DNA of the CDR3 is TGCGCCAGCAGTGAAAACCAGGGCTTATCTGAAGCTTTCTTT. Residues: CASSENQGLSEAFF.

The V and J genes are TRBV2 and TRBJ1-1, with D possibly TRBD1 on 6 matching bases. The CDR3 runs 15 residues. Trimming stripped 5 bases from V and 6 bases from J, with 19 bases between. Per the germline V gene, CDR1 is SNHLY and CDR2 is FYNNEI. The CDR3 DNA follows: TGTGCCAGCAGTCATACACTAGCAGGGGAGGCTGAAGCTTTCTTT. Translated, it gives CASSHTLAGEAEAFF.

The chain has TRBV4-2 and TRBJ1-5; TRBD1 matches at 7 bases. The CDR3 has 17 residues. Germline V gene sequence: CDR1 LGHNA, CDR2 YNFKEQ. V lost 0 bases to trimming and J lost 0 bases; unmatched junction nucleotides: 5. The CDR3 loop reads CASSQEWTGYSNQPQHF. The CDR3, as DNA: TGTGCCAGCAGCCAAGAATGGACAGGATATAGCAATCAGCCCCAGCATTTT.

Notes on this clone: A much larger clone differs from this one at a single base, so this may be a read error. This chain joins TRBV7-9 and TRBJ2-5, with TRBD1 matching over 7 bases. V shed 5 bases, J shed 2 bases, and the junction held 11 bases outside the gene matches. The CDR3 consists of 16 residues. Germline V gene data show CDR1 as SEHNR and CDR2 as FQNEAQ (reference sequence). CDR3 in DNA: TGTGCCAGCAGCGCAGATACCTGGGACAGTCAAGAGACCCAGTACTTC. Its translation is CASSADTWDSQETQYF.

CDR3 DNA: TGTGCCAGCAGCCCCAGGACTAGCGGGAATAGCAATGAGCAGTTCTTC. Translated: CASSPRTSGNSNEQFF. V and J are TRBV7-9 and TRBJ2-1; 12 nucleotides align to TRBD2. Germline-derived CDR1 and CDR2 are SEHNR and FQNEAQ (reference sequence). This CDR3 is built from 16 residues. J gave up 6 bases and V 5 bases, and 8 bases lay outside the gene matches.

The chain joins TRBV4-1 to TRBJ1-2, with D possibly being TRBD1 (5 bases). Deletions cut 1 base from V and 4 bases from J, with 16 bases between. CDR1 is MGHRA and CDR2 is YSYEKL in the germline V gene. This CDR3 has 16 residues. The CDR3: CASSQGWTGPGYGYTF. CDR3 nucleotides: TGCGCCAGCAGCCAAGGGTGGACGGGACCGGGCTATGGCTACACCTTC.

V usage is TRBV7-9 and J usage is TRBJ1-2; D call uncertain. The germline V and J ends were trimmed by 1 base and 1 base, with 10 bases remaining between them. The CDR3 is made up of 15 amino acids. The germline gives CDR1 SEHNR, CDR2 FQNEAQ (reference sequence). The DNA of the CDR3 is TGTGCCAGCAGCTTAGGTTCGGCAGTTAACTATGGCTACACCTTC. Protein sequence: CASSLGSAVNYGYTF.

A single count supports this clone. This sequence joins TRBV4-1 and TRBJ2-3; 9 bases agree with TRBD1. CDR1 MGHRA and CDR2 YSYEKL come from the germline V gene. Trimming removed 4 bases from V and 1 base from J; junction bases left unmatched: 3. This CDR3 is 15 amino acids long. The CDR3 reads CASSLRDRGTDTQYF. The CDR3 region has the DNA TGCGCCAGCAGCCTCCGGGACAGGGGCACAGATACGCAGTATTTT.

CDR3 amino acids: CATSPPSGQIKNIQYF. The CDR3 nucleotides are TGTGCCACCAGCCCGCCCTCGGGACAGATAAAAAACATTCAGTACTTC. The chain employs TRBV15 and TRBJ2-4; TRBD1 agrees at 7 bases. Germline values: CDR1 LNHNV, CDR2 YYDKDF (reference sequence). CDR3 size: 16 residues. Unmatched junction bases numbered 11, after V lost 5 bases and J lost 4 bases.

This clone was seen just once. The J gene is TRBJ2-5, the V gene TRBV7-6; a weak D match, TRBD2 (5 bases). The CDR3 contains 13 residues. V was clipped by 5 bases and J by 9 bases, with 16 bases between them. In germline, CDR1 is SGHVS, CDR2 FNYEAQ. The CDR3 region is CASSKGGVAAQYF. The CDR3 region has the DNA TGTGCCAGCAGCAAAGGAGGAGTTGCGGCCCAGTACTTC.

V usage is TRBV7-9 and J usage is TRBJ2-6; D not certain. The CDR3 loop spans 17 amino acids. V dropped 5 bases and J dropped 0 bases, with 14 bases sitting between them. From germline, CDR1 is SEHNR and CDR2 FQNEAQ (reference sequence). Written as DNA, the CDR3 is TGTGCCAGCAGCCCGACGGACCCCTCCTCTGGGGCCAACGTCCTGACTTTC. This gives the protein CASSPTDPSSGANVLTF.

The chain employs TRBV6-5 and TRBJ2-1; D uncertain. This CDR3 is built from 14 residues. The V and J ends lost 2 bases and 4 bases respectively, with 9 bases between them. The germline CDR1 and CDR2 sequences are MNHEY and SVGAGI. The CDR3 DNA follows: TGTGCCAGCAGTTACGGACGAACTTACAATGAGCAGTTCTTC. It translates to CASSYGRTYNEQFF.

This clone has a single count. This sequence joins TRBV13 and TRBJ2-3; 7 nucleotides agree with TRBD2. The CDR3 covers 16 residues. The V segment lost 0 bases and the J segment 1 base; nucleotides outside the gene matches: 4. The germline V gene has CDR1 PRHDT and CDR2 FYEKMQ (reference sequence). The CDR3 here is CASSLGRGEGTDTQYF. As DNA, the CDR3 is TGTGCCAGCAGCTTAGGCCGGGGGGAGGGCACAGATACGCAGTATTTT.

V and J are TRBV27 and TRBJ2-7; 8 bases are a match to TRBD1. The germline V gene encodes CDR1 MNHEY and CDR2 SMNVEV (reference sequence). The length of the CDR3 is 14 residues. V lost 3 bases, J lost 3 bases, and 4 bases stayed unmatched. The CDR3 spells CASSFGTGFYEQYF. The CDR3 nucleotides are TGTGCCAGCAGTTTTGGGACAGGATTCTACGAGCAGTACTTC.

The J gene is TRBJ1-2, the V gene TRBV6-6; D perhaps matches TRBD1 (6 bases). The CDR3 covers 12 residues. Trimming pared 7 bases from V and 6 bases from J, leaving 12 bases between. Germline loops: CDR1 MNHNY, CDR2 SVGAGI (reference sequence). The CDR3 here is CASTYREDGYTF. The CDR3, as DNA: TGTGCCAGCACCTACAGGGAGGATGGCTACACCTTC.

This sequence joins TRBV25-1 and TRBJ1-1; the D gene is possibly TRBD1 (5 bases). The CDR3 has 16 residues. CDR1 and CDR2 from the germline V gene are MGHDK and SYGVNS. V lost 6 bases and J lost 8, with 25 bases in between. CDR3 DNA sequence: TGTGCCAGCAGCACGCCTCAAGGGACGGGTTATGACGAAGCTTTCTTT. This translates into CASSTPQGTGYDEAFF.

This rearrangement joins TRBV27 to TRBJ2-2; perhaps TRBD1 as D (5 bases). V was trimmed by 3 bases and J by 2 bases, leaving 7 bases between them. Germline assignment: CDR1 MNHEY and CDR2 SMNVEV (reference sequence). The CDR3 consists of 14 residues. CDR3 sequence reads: CASSLGPNTGELFF. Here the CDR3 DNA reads TGTGCCAGCAGTTTGGGGCCAAACACCGGGGAGCTGTTTTTT.

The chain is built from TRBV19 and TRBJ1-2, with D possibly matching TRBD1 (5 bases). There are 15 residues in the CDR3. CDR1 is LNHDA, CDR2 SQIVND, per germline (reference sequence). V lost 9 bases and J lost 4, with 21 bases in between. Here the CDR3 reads CASDKSGREVYGYTF. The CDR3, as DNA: TGTGCCAGCGACAAATCGGGGCGGGAAGTCTATGGCTACACCTTC.

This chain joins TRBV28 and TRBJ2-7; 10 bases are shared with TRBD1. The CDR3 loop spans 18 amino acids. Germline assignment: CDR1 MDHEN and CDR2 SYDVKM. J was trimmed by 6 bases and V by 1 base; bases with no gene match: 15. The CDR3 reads CASSLYPTGGFRTLEQYF. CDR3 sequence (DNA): TGTGCCAGCAGTTTATATCCGACAGGGGGCTTTCGTACACTCGAGCAGTACTTC.